This T cell receptor (beta chain) emerged from a study of T cell responses to AZD1222 COVID-19 vaccine (TCRdb year 2021). Some background on the complete study: AZD1222 recipients given second doses at about 4 weeks or at about 12 weeks were pooled, since spike-specific TCR depth and breadth were not found to differ between the two schedules. TCR sequencing was performed for approximately 240 trial participants, of whom roughly 200 were given two doses of AZD1222 and about 25 were given two doses of MenACWY control vaccine. Trial participants were enrolled into age subgroups of 18-55, 56-69 and 70-plus years, which contained about 160, 30 and 59 TCR-sequenced participants, respectively.

The CDR3 regions of human TCRbeta chains were analyzed by immunosequencing. As for the authors' bioinformatics: Repertoire TCRs were checked for matches against a reference library of SARS-CoV-2-specific TCRs that had been generated using the MIRA antigen-specificity platform. Breadth meant the fraction of unique TCRs that were SARS-CoV-2-associated, whereas depth meant the fraction of total T cells that were SARS-CoV-2-associated. Using the MIRA data, each spike-specific TCR was mapped to the spike region that the TCR reacts to and placed in a CD4 or CD8 class. Log10-transformed breadth and depth values were compared by one-way ANOVA with Sidak's multiple comparisons tests. TCRdb stores this immuneACCESS table with in-frame sequences only. Part of the clones is absent; in the studies checked, under half of the shortfall reflects unresolved V genes, and no reason is known for the rest. From that table come the V and J calls and clone size; the DNA was used to work out D and trimming. Recorded for this sample are roughly 97,000 clones; about nine tenths of them occurred a single time. The top ten hold around a sixth of the sample.

Overall study results and their limits: After two AZD1222 doses, spike-specific TCR breadth and depth were significantly higher than at day 0 and than in MenACWY recipients. Participants were mostly white British and included more females than males, and it was suggested by the authors that clonal diversity may have been underestimated. Reportedly, close to half of the unique spike-specific TCRs recognized epitopes lying outside the regions that are mutated in the B.1.351 and B.1.1.7 variants. Conclusions about previously exposed vaccinees were limited because only 5 or 6 AZD1222 recipients were SARS-CoV-2 seropositive at baseline. CD4 TCRs associated with the vaccine covered the entire spike protein, and the dominant responses were in regions 160-218 and 743-854. In the small 56-69-year group, the increase in depth fell short of significance, most likely because of low power. Because no day 14 peak-response samples were available, the repertoires could be characterized only after the peak T cell response.

As for this clone: Its target antigen remains unknown. No per-base quality is available; no much larger clone lies one base away.

The time point label for this specimen denotes: baseline before first vaccination. Vaccinee samples were obtained from the UK trials COV001 and COV002, which included a single-blind randomized controlled phase 2/3 trial of AZD1222 (ChAdOx1 nCoV-19) in healthy adults. For TCRbeta chain sequencing, PBMC samples were collected from trial participants at day 0 and at day 28 after the second dose. Sequenced here: peripheral blood, sampled on day 0 of AZD1222 vaccination. The receptor was derived from an adult in good health.

At the DNA level, the sequence is TGTGCCAGCTCACAATCGGGACTGAAGAATGAAAAACTGTTTTTT. This yields the protein CASSQSGLKNEKLFF. The chain is encoded by TRBV18 joined to TRBJ1-4, and the D gene may be TRBD1, 5 bases matching. CDR1 KGHSH and CDR2 LQKENI are derived from the germline V gene. There are 15 amino acids in the CDR3, from cysteine to phenylalanine inclusive. The sequence is cut down to CDR3 DNA, 45 bases in frame from base 1. Trimming costs V 4 bases and J 5 bases, and their ends lie 14 bases apart.